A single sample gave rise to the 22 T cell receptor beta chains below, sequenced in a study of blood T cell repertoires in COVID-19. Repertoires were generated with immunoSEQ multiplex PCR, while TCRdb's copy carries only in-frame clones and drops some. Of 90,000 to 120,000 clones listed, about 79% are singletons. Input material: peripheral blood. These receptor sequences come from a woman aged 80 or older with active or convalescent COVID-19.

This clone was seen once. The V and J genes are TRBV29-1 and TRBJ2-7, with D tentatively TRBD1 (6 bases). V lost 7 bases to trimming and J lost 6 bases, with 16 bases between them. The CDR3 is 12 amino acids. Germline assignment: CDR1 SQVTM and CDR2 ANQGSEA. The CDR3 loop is CSASWQGREQYF. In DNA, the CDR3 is TGCAGCGCAAGTTGGCAGGGGCGCGAGCAGTACTTC.

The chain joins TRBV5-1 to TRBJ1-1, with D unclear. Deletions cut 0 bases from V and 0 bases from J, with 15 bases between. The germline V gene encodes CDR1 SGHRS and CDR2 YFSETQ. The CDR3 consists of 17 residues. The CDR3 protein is CASSLVPSQPMNTEAFF. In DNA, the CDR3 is TGCGCCAGCAGCTTGGTACCCTCACAACCAATGAACACTGAAGCTTTCTTT.

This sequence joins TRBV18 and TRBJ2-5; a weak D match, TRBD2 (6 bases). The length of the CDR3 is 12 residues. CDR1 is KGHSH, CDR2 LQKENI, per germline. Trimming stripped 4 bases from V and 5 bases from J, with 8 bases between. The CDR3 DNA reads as TGTGCCAGCTCACAGCTAGCGGAGACCCAGTACTTC. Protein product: CASSQLAETQYF.

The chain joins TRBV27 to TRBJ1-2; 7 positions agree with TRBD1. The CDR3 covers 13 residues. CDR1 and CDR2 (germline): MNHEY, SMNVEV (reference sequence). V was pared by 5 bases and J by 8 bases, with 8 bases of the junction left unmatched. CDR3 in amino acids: CASSPNQGGGYTF. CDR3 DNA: TGTGCCAGCAGTCCGAATCAGGGGGGAGGCTACACCTTC.

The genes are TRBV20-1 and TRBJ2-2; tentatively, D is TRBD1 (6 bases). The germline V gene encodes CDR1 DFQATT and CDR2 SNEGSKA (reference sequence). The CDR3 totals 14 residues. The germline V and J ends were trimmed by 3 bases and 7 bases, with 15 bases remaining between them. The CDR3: CSASLDRRNGELFF. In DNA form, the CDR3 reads TGCAGTGCTAGTTTGGACAGAAGGAACGGGGAGCTGTTTTTT.

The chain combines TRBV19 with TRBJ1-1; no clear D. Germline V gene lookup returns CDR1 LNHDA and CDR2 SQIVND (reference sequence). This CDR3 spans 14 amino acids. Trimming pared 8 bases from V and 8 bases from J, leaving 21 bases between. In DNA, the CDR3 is TGTGCCAGTCAAAAGGGTTTTCTAGGAGGAGAAGCTTTCTTT. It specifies CASQKGFLGGEAFF.

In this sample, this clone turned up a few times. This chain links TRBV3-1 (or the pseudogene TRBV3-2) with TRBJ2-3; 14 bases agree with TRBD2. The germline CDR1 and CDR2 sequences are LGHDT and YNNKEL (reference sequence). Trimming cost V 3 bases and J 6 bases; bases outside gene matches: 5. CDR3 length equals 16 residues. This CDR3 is CASSHGTSGRIDTQYF. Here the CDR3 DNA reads TGTGCCAGCAGCCATGGGACTAGCGGGAGAATCGATACGCAGTATTTT.

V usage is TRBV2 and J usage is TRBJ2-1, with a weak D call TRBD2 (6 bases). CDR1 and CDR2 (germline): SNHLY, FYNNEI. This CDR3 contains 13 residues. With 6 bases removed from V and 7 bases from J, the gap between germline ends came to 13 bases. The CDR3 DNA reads TGTGCCAGCAGGGGGGGTAGCGTGAATGAGCAGTTCTTC. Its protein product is CASRGGSVNEQFF.

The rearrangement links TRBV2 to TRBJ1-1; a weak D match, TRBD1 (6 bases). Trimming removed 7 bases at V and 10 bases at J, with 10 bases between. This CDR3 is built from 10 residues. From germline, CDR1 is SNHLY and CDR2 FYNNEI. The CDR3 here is CASKTGVAFF. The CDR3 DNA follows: TGTGCCAGCAAGACAGGAGTAGCTTTCTTT.

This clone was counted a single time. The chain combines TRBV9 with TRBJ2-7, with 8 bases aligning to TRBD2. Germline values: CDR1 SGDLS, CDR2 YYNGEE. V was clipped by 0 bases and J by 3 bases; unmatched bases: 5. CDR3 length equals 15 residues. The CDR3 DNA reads TGTGCCAGCAGCGTAGGTGGGACTAGTCGCTACGAGCAGTACTTC. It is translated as CASSVGGTSRYEQYF.

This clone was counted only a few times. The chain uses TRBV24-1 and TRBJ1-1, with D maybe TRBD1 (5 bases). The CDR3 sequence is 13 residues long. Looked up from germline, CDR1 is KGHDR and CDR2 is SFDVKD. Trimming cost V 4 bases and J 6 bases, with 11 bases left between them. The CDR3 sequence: CATSDSWGAEAFF. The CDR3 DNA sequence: TGTGCCACCAGTGACTCGTGGGGGGCTGAAGCTTTCTTT.

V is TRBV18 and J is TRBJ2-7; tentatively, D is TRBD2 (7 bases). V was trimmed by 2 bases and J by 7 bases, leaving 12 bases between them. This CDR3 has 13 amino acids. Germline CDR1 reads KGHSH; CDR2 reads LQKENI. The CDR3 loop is CASSPRGGKEQYF. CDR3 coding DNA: TGTGCCAGCTCACCAAGGGGGGGGAAAGAGCAGTACTTC.

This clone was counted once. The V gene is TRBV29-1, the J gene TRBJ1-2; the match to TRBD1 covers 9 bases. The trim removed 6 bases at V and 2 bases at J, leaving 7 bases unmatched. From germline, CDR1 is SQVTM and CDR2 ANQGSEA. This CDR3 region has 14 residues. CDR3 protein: CSVQTGGGNYGYTF. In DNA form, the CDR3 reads TGCAGCGTACAAACAGGGGGCGGGAACTATGGCTACACCTTC.

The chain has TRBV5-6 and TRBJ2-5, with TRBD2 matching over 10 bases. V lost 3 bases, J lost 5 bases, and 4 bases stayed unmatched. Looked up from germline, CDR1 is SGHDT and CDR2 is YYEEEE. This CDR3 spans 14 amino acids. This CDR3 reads CASSWTSGIETQYF. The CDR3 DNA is TGTGCCAGCAGCTGGACTAGCGGCATTGAGACCCAGTACTTC.

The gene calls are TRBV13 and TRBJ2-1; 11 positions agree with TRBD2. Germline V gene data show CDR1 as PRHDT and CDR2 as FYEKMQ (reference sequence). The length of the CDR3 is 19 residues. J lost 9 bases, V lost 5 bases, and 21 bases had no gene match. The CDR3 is CASSPRGSGRASGRREQFF. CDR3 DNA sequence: TGTGCCAGCAGCCCGAGAGGTTCTGGTCGGGCTAGCGGGAGGCGTGAGCAGTTCTTC.

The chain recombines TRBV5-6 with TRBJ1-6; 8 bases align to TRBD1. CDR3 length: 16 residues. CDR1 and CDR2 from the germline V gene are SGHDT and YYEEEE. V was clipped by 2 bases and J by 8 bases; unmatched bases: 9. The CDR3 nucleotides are TGTGCCAGCAGCTTTCAACGGGACAGGTGGGATTCACCCCTCCACTTT. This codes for CASSFQRDRWDSPLHF. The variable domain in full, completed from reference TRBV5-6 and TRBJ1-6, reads DAGVTQSPTHLIKTRGQQVTLRCSPKSGHDTVSWYQQALGQGPQFIFQYYEEEERQRGNFPDRFSGHQFPNYSSELNVNALLLGDSALYLCASSFQRDRWDSPLHFGNGTRLTVT.

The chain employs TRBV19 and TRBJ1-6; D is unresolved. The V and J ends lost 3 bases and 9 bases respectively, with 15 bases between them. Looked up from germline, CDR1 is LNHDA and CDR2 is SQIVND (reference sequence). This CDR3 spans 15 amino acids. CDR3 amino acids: CASSIVRRFGSPLHF. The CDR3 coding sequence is TGTGCCAGTAGTATTGTCCGCAGGTTTGGTTCACCCCTCCACTTT.

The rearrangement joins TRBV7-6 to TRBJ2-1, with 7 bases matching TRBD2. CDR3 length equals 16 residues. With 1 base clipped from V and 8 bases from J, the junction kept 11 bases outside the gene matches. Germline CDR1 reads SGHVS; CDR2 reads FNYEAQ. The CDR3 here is CASSLVGGIGGDEQFF. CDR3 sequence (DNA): TGTGCCAGCAGCTTAGTCGGCGGGATTGGGGGGGATGAGCAGTTCTTC.

CDR3 residues: CASSFRAYEQYF. CDR3 nucleotides: TGTGCCAGCAGTTTCCGGGCCTACGAGCAGTACTTC. V and J are TRBV28 and TRBJ2-7; D uncertain. CDR1 MDHEN and CDR2 SYDVKM come from the germline V gene. This CDR3 spans 12 amino acids. Trimming left V 3 bases short and J 2 bases short, with 5 bases between.

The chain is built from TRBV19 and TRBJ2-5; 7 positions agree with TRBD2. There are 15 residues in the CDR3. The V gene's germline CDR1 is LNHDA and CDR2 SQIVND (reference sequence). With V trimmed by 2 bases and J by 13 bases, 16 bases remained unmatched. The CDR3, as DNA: TGTGCCAGTAGTATAACTAGCGACACATCCCAACGGCGGTACTTC. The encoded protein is CASSITSDTSQRRYF.

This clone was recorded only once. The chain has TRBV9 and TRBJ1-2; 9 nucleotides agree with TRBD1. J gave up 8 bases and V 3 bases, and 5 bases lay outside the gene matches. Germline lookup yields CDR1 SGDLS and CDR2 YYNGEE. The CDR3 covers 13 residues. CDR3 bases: TGTGCCAGCAGCGAACAGGGGGCTTCCGGCTACACCTTC. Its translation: CASSEQGASGYTF.

This CDR3 reads CASSLYNNQPQHF. The CDR3, as DNA: TGTGCCAGCAGCTTGTATAACAATCAGCCCCAGCATTTT. The V and J genes are TRBV5-8 and TRBJ1-5; D not resolved. The CDR3 is 13 amino acids. The V end lost 1 base, the J end lost 3 bases, and 5 bases lay between the germline ends. The germline V gene has CDR1 SGHTS and CDR2 YDEGEE.